A few counts support the clone carrying this T cell receptor beta chain. Antigen unknown. V was cut by 3 bases and J by 5 bases, with 13 bases left in between. The CDR3 has 14 amino acids. Germline V CDR1 and CDR2: DFQATT, SNEGSKA (reference sequence). The data are from a study of T cell repertoires in cytomegalovirus infection. Background on the study: It can be stated that public TCR beta signatures indicated CMV infection as well as a matching HLA type. Findings and caveats of the study: HLA-C-restricted CMV-specific TCR beta clonotypes were dominant in the ex vivo response. CMV carriers having the relevant HLA were flagged by cumulative public TCR beta family frequency.

Each CDR3 protein gets one entry after TCRdb re-called the reads with MiXCR. The table has 90,000 to 130,000 distinct CDR3 sequences, 10% seen once. This TCR was sampled from a human donor in good health (CMV status not recorded). Some clones in this sample may be carry-over from other donors' samples. The gene calls are TRBV20-1 and TRBJ2-2; TRBD1 might be the D (6 bases). Sequencing was performed on PBMCs, sequenced either directly or after in vitro stimulation (not recorded which). CDR3 bases: TGCAGTGCTAGGAGGGACACTTCGACCGGGGAGCTGTTTTTT. Protein product: CSARRDTSTGELFF.